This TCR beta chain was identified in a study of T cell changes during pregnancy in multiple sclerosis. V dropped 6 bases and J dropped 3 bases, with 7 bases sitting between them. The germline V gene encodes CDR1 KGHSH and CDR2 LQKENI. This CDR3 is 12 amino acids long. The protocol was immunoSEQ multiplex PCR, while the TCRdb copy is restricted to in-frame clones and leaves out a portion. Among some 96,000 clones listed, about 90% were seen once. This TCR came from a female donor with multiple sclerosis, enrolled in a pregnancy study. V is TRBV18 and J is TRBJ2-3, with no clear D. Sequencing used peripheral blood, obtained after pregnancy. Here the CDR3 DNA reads TGTGCCAGCTCCCAGAAGACAGATACGCAGTATTTT. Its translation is CASSQKTDTQYF. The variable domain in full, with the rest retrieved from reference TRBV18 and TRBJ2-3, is NAGVMQNPRHLVRRRGQEARLRCSPMKGHSHVYWYRQLPEEGLKFMVYLQKENIIDESGMPKERFSAEFPKEGPSILRIQQVVRGDSAAYFCASSQKTDTQYFGPGTRLTVL.